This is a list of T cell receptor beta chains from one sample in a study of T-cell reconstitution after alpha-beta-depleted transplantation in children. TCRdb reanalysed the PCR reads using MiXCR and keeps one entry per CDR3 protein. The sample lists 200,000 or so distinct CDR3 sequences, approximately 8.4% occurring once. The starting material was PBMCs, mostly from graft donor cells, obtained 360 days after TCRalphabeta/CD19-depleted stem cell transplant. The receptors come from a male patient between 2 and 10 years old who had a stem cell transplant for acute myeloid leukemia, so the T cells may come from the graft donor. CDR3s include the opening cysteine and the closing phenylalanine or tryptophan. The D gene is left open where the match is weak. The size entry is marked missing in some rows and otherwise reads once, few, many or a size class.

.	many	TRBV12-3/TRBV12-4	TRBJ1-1	CASSLTTGPRRTEAFF	TGTGCCAGCAGTTTAACAACAGGGCCCAGACGCACTGAAGCTTTCTTT
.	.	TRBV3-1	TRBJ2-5	CASRITGWETQYF	TGTGCCAGCAGGATAACAGGGTGGGAGACCCAGTACTTC
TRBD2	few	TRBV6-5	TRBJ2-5	CASSYSMVISGTYQETQYF	TGTGCCAGCAGTTACTCGATGGTAATAAGCGGGACTTACCAAGAGACCCAGTACTTC
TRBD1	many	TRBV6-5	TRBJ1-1	CASRPQGAEAFF	TGTGCCAGCAGACCCCAGGGGGCTGAAGCTTTCTTT
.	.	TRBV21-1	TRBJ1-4	CASSSRGIVVKEKLFF	TGTGCCAGCAGCAGCCGAGGGATTGTCGTGAAGGAAAAACTGTTTTTT
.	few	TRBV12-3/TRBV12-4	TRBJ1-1	CASSSDRQNTEAFF	TGTGCCAGCAGTTCGGACAGACAAAACACTGAAGCTTTCTTT
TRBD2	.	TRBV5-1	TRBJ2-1	CASSHRRRGGNEQFF	TGCGCCAGCAGCCATCGTCGGCGGGGGGGCAATGAGCAGTTCTTC
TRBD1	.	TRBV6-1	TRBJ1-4	CASKPDRVATNEKLFF	TGTGCCAGCAAACCGGACAGGGTTGCAACTAATGAAAAACTGTTTTTT
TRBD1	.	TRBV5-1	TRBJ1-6	CASSPMRQGNNSPLHF	TGCGCCAGCAGCCCGATGCGACAGGGTAATAATTCACCCCTCCACTTT
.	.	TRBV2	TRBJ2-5	CASSEVARQQETQYF	TGTGCCAGCAGTGAAGTCGCCCGCCAACAAGAGACCCAGTACTTC
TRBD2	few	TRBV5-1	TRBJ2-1	CASSSGTSGRAYNEQFF	TGCGCCAGCAGCTCCGGGACTAGCGGGAGGGCTTACAATGAGCAGTTCTTC
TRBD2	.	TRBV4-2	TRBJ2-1	CASSPVAGGIIGQFF	TGTGCCAGCAGCCCCGTAGCGGGAGGTATCATTGGGCAGTTCTTC
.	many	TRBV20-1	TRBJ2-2	CSARDQGNTGELFF	TGCAGTGCTAGAGACCAGGGTAACACCGGGGAGCTGTTTTTT
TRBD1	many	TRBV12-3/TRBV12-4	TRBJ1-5	CASSRHPGQGFNQPQHF	TGTGCCAGCAGTCGTCACCCGGGACAGGGTTTTAATCAGCCCCAGCATTTT
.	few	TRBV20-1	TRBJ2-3	CSASRDELPSTDTQYF	TGCAGTGCTAGCCGGGACGAACTACCTAGCACAGATACGCAGTATTTT
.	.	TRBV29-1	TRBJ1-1	CSDLGGGTEAFF	TGCAGCGATTTAGGGGGGGGCACTGAAGCTTTCTTT
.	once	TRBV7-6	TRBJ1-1	CASSLPSGQGNTEAFF	TGTGCCAGCAGCCTACCCTCAGGGCAGGGGAACACTGAAGCTTTCTTT
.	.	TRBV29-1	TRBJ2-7	CSVEGLATESSYEQYF	TGCAGCGTTGAAGGACTCGCGACAGAGTCCTCCTACGAGCAGTACTTC
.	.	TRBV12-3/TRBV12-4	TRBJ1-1	CASTGTPNTEAFF	TGTGCCAGCACCGGGACACCGAACACTGAAGCTTTCTTT
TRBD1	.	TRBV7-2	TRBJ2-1	CASSFRAGQGGYNEQFF	TGTGCCAGCAGCTTCCGGGCCGGACAGGGCGGATACAATGAGCAGTTCTTC
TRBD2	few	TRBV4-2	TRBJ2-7	CASSQGGVAGTYEQYF	TGTGCCAGCAGCCAAGGTGGAGTAGCGGGAACCTACGAGCAGTACTTC
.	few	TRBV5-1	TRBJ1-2	CASSFDNLWYGYTF	TGCGCCAGCAGCTTTGACAACTTATGGTATGGCTACACCTTC
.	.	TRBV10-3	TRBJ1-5	CAISEEAYQNQPQHF	TGTGCCATCAGCGAGGAGGCATACCAAAATCAGCCCCAGCATTTT
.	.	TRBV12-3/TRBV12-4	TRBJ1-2	CASKFFYGYTF	TGTGCCAGCAAGTTCTTCTATGGCTACACCTTC
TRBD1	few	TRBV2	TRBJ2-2	CASSRQGTTGELFF	TGTGCCAGCAGTAGACAGGGAACCACCGGGGAGCTGTTTTTT
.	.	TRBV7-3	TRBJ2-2	CASSLGQITGELFF	TGTGCCAGCAGCTTAGGACAAATCACCGGGGAGCTGTTTTTT
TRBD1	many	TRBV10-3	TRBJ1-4	CAIRGQGGEKLFF	TGTGCCATCAGGGGACAGGGAGGCGAAAAACTGTTTTTT
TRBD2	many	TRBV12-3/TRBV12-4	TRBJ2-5	CASSSRLAGKETQYF	TGTGCCAGCAGCTCCCGGCTAGCGGGGAAGGAGACCCAGTACTTC
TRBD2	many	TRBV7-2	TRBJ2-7	CASTLAGGPASYEQYF	TGTGCCAGCACTCTAGCGGGAGGACCCGCGTCCTACGAGCAGTACTTC
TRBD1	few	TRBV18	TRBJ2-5	CASSRATGVQETQYF	TGTGCCAGCTCACGGGCAACAGGGGTACAAGAGACCCAGTACTTC
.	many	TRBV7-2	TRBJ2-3	CASSFPSYTQYF	TGTGCCAGCAGCTTCCCTAGTTATACGCAGTATTTT
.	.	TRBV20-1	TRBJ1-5	CSALKGEYSNQPQHF	TGCAGTGCTTTAAAGGGGGAGTATAGCAATCAGCCCCAGCATTTT
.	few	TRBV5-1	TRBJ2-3	CASSLESSLSTDTQYF	TGCGCCAGCAGCTTGGAGAGTTCTCTCAGCACAGATACGCAGTATTTT
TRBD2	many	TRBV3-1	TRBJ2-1	CASSQETSGLRHEQFF	TGTGCCAGCAGCCAAGAAACTAGCGGGTTACGGCATGAGCAGTTCTTC
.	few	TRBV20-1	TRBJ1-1	CSATPGSGGNTEAFF	TGCAGTGCAACTCCTGGGTCTGGAGGGAACACTGAAGCTTTCTTT
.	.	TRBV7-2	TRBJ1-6	CASSLYSPLHF	TGTGCCAGCAGCTTATATTCACCCCTCCACTTT
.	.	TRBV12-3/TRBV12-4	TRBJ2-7	CASWMSGLGNEQYF	TGTGCCAGCTGGATGTCGGGATTGGGAAACGAGCAGTACTTC
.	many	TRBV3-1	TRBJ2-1	CASSQLGISYNEQFF	TGTGCCAGCAGCCAACTAGGTATCTCCTACAATGAGCAGTTCTTC
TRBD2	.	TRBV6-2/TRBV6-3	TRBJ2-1	CASTVSGRDEQFF	TGTGCCAGCACCGTTAGCGGGAGGGATGAGCAGTTCTTC
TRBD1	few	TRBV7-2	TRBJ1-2	CASSFPGDRLGYTF	TGTGCCAGCAGCTTCCCCGGGGACAGGCTGGGCTACACCTTC
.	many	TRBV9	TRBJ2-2	CASSVPLQGKNTGELFF	TGTGCCAGCAGCGTCCCACTACAGGGAAAGAACACCGGGGAGCTGTTTTTT
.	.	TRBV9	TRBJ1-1	CASSPHKGDTEAFF	TGTGCCAGCAGCCCCCACAAAGGCGACACTGAAGCTTTCTTT
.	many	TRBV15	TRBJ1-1	CATSSRERTEAFF	TGTGCCACCAGCAGCAGGGAGAGGACTGAAGCTTTCTTT
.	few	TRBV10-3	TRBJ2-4	CAIAVGNENIQYF	TGTGCCATCGCAGTGGGCAATGAAAACATTCAGTACTTC
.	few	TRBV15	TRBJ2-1	CATSRDRRRLNEQFF	TGTGCCACCAGCAGAGATCGGCGGAGATTAAATGAGCAGTTCTTC
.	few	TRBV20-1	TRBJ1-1	CSARGPLNTEAFF	TGCAGTGCTAGGGGGCCGTTGAACACTGAAGCTTTCTTT
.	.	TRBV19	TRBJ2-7	CASSKVGGLPYEQYF	TGTGCCAGTTCGAAAGTGGGGGGACTTCCCTACGAGCAGTACTTC
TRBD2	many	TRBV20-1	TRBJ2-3	CSAPRTSIHTDTQYF	TGCAGTGCTCCTCGGACTAGCATCCACACAGATACGCAGTATTTT
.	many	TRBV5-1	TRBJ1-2	CASSPLNPWVAGWQVDGYTF	TGCGCCAGCAGCCCCCTAAATCCTTGGGTCGCAGGGTGGCAGGTTGATGGCTACACCTTC
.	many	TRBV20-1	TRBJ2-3	CSARSADTQYF	TGCAGTGCTAGAAGCGCAGATACGCAGTATTTT
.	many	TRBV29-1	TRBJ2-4	CSVGPTVGNIQYF	TGCAGCGTTGGACCGACAGTGGGGAACATTCAGTACTTC
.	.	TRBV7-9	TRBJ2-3	CASSFRQNTDTQYF	TGTGCCAGCAGCTTTCGTCAGAACACAGATACGCAGTATTTT
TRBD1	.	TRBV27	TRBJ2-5	CASSLTGGSRETQYF	TGTGCCAGCAGTTTAACAGGGGGCAGTCGGGAGACCCAGTACTTC
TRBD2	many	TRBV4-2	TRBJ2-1	CASHSGRASYNEQFF	TGTGCCAGCCATAGCGGGAGGGCTTCCTACAATGAGCAGTTCTTC